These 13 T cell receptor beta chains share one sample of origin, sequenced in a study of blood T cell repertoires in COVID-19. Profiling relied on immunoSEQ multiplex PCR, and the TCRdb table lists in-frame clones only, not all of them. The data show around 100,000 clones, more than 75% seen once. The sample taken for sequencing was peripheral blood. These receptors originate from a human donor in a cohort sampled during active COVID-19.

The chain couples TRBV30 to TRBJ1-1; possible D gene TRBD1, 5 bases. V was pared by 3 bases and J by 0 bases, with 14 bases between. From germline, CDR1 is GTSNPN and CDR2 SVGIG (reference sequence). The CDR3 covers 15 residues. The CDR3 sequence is CAWRDLGLMNTEAFF. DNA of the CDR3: TGTGCCTGGAGAGATTTGGGACTTATGAACACTGAAGCTTTCTTT.

In DNA form, the CDR3 reads TGCAGCGTGTCACGGGGTATCGCAGATACGCAGTATTTT. It yields the protein CSVSRGIADTQYF. The chain uses TRBV29-1 and TRBJ2-3; possibly TRBD2 for D (5 bases). The CDR3 is made up of 13 amino acids. V was shortened by 6 bases and J by 4 bases, with 14 bases between the two germline ends. The germline gives CDR1 SQVTM, CDR2 ANQGSEA.

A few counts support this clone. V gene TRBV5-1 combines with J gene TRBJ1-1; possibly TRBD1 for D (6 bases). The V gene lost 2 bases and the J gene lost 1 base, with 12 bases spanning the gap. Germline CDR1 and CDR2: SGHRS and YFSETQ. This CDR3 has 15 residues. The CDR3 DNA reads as TGCGCCAGCAGCTTAACAGGGACGGCGAACACTGAAGCTTTCTTT. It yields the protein CASSLTGTANTEAFF.

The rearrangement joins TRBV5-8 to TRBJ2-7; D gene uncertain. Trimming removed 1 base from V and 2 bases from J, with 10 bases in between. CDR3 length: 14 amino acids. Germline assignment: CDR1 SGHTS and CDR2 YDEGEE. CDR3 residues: CASSLKWAPYEQYF. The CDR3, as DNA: TGTGCCAGCAGCTTGAAATGGGCACCCTACGAGCAGTACTTC.

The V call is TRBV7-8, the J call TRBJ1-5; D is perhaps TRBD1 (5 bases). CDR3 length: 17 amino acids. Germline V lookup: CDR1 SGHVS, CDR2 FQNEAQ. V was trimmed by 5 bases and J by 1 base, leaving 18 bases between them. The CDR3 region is CASSPRAGGISNQPQHF. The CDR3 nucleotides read TGTGCCAGCAGCCCTAGGGCCGGGGGAATAAGCAATCAGCCCCAGCATTTT.

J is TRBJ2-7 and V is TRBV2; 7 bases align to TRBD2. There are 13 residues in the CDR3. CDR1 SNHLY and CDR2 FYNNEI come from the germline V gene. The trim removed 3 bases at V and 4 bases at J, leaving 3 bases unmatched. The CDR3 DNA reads TGTGCCAGCAGTGAGGCGGGGGTTTACGAGCAGTACTTC. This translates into CASSEAGVYEQYF.

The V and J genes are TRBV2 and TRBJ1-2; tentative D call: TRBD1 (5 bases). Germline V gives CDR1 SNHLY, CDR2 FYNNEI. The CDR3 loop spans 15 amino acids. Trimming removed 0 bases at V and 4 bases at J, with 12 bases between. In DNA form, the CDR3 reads TGTGCCAGCAGTGAAGCAGGGGTGTATAGCTATGGCTACACCTTC. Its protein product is CASSEAGVYSYGYTF.

The DNA for the CDR3 is TGTGCCAGCAGTCCGGGGTTAATACATGGCTACACCTTC. Translated: CASSPGLIHGYTF. The chain combines TRBV28 with TRBJ1-2; D ambiguous. The CDR3 loop spans 13 amino acids. Germline V gives CDR1 MDHEN, CDR2 SYDVKM. Trimming took 5 bases from V and 6 from J, leaving 13 bases between them.

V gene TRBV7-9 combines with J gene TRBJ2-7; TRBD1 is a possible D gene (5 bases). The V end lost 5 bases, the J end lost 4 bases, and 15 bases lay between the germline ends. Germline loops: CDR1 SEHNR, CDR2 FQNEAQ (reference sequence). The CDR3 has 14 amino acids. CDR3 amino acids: CASSPQGVGYEQYF. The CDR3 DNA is TGTGCCAGCAGCCCTCAGGGTGTTGGGTACGAGCAGTACTTC.

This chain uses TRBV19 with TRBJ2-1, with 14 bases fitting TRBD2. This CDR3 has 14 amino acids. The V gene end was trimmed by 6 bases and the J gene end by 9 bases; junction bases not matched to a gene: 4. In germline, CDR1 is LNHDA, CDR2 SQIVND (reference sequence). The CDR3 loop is CASRGLAGVREQFF. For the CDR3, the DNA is TGTGCCAGTAGGGGACTAGCGGGAGTTCGTGAGCAGTTCTTC.

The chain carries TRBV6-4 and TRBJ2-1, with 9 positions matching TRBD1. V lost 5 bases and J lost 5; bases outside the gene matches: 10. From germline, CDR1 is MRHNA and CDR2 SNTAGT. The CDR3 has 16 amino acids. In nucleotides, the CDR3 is TGTGCCAGCAGTTTACTACCGGGACAGGGCAACAATGAGCAGTTCTTC. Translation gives CASSLLPGQGNNEQFF.

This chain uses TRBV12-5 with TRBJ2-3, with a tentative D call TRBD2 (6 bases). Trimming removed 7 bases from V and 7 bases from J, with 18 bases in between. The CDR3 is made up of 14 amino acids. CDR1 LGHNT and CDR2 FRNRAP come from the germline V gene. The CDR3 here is CASAPLASANTQYF. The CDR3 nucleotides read TGTGCTAGTGCCCCACTAGCTTCCGCCAATACGCAGTATTTT.

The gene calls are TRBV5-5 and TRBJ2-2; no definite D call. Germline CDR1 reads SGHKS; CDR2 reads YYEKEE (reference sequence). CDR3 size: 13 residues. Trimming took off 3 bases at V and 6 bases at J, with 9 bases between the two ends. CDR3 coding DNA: TGTGCCAGCAGCTGGCCGTCTCCCGGGGAGCTGTTTTTT. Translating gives CASSWPSPGELFF.